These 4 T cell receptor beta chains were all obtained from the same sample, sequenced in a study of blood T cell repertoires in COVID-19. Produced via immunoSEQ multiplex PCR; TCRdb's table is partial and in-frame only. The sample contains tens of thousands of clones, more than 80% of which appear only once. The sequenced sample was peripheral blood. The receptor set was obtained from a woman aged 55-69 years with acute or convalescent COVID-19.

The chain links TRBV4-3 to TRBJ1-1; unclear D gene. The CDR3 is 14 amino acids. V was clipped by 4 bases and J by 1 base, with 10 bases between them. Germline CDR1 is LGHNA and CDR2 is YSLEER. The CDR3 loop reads CASSRTESNTEAFF. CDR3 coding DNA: TGCGCCAGCAGCCGTACAGAGTCGAACACTGAAGCTTTCTTT.

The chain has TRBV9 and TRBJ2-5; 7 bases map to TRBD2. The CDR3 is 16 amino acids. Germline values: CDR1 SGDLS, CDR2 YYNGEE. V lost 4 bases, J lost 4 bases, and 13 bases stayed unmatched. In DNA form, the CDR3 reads TGTGCCAGCAGCCCGGGGACTAAAGGGGCGGGAGAGACCCAGTACTTC. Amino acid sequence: CASSPGTKGAGETQYF.

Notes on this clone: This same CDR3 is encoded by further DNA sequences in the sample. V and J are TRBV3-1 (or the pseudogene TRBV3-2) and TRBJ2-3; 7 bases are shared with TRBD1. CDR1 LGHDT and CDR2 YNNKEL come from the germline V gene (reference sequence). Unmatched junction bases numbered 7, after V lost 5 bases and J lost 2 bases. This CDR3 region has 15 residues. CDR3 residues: CASSKQGTHTDTQYF. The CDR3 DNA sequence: TGTGCCAGCAGCAAACAGGGGACCCACACAGATACGCAGTATTTT.

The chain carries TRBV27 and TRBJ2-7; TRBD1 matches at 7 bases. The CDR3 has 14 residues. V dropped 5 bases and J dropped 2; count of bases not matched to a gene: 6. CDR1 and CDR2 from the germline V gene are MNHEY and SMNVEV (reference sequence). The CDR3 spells CASSLLGTAYEQYF. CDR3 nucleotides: TGTGCCAGCAGTCTCCTCGGGACAGCCTACGAGCAGTACTTC.